This TCR beta chain was captured by sequencing in a study of OX40 agonist ivuxolimab in advanced cancers. Method: immunoSEQ multiplex PCR; TCRdb's copy keeps in-frame clones and lacks some. The data contain 30,000 to 40,000 clones, over 80% of them seen just once; the ten biggest clones take up less than 25%. V was cut by 6 bases and J by 1 base, with 10 bases left in between. Germline CDR1 and CDR2: SNHLY and FYNNEI. This CDR3 region has 14 residues. The sequencing here drew on CD4+ or CD8+ T cells sorted from blood, taken in a trial of the OX40 agonist ivuxolimab. This chain connects TRBV2 to TRBJ1-5; D is unresolved. The receptor was isolated from an adult with an advanced solid tumor such as melanoma, head and neck, liver or kidney cancer. CDR3 sequence reads: CASSPGPSNQPQHF. The DNA of the CDR3 is TGTGCCAGCAGCCCGGGTCCGAGCAATCAGCCCCAGCATTTT.